The next 20 T cell receptor beta chains were all read from a single sample in a study of cytomegalovirus exposure and HLA in healthy donors. 13 Jbeta primers and 60 Vbeta primers were used for the PCR. TCRdb's copy holds only in-frame clones and misses some; the assay was immunoSEQ multiplex PCR. The sample has about 200,000 clones. Sequencing was carried out using PBMCs. The source of these receptors is a girl aged 2-10 years in good health and CMV-seropositive.

CDR3 coding DNA: TGTGCCAGCAGTTTATCCCAGGGAGCTTTCTTT. Translating it yields CASSLSQGAFF. The V gene is TRBV28, the J gene TRBJ1-1, with D possibly matching TRBD1 (5 bases). This CDR3 region has 11 residues. Germline V lookup: CDR1 MDHEN, CDR2 SYDVKM. V lost 1 base, J lost 10 bases, and 7 bases lay in between.

The chain carries TRBV29-1 and TRBJ2-5; D is unresolved. V gave up 4 bases and J gave up 2 bases, with 11 bases separating them. Germline CDR1 SQVTM, CDR2 ANQGSEA. CDR3 length equals 13 residues. CDR3 sequence reads: CSVALVLQETQYF. The CDR3 DNA reads TGCAGCGTTGCTTTGGTACTTCAAGAGACCCAGTACTTC.

This chain uses TRBV27 with TRBJ2-3; 11 bases are shared with TRBD2. The CDR3 extends over 16 amino acids. The germline V gene has CDR1 MNHEY and CDR2 SMNVEV (reference sequence). The ends lost 2 bases at V and 7 bases at J; junction bases unmatched: 8. The CDR3 sequence: CASSLIAGGPINTQYF. CDR3 nucleotide sequence: TGTGCCAGCAGTTTAATAGCGGGAGGGCCGATAAATACGCAGTATTTT.

The chain carries TRBV7-2 and TRBJ2-7; tentatively, D is TRBD1 (5 bases). The V end was cut by 3 bases, the J end by 2 bases, with 11 bases between. CDR3 length equals 14 residues. Germline V gene data show CDR1 as SGHTA and CDR2 as FQGNSA. The CDR3 bases are TGTGCCAGCAGCTTGAACAGGAAAACCTACGAGCAGTACTTC. This gives the protein CASSLNRKTYEQYF. Full variable domain (outside the CDR3, taken from reference TRBV7-2 and TRBJ2-7): GAGVSQSPSNKVTEKGKDVELRCDPISGHTALYWYRQSLGQGLEFLIYFQGNSAPDKSGLPSDRFSAERTGGSVSTLTIQRTQQEDSAVYLCASSLNRKTYEQYFGPGTRLTVT.

The V and J genes are TRBV7-8 and TRBJ1-1; the D is unclear. Deletions cut 2 bases from V and 4 bases from J, with 17 bases between. The CDR3 loop spans 16 amino acids. Germline CDR1 reads SGHVS; CDR2 reads FQNEAQ. The CDR3 DNA follows: TGTGCCAGCAGCTTAAGAGGTCGGAGCGGAGGCACTGAAGCTTTCTTT. This codes for CASSLRGRSGGTEAFF.

The gene calls are TRBV5-4 and TRBJ2-1; no definite D call. Trimming took 3 bases from V and 9 from J, leaving 16 bases between them. Germline values: CDR1 SGHNT, CDR2 YYREEE (reference sequence). The CDR3 has 14 residues. The CDR3 nucleotides read TGTGCCAGCAGCTCCACGTATACCGACACTGAGCAGTTCTTC. Amino acid sequence: CASSSTYTDTEQFF.

The CDR3 protein is CASSLGLAGGYEQYF. The CDR3, as DNA: TGTGCCAGCAGCTTAGGACTAGCGGGTGGCTACGAGCAGTACTTC. The chain has TRBV7-9 and TRBJ2-7, with TRBD2 matching 10 bases. CDR1 and CDR2 (germline): SEHNR, FQNEAQ (reference sequence). The V segment lost 1 base and the J segment 3 bases; nucleotides outside the gene matches: 3. CDR3 length: 15 amino acids.

This rearrangement joins TRBV5-1 to TRBJ2-5; 13 positions agree with TRBD2. The DNA end is a closer match to TRBJ2-7, so the J assignment may be wrong. The V gene's germline CDR1 is SGHRS and CDR2 YFSETQ. The CDR3 runs 15 residues. CDR3 sequence: CASSSLAGGGYEQYF. Written as DNA, the CDR3 is TGCGCCAGCAGCTCACTAGCGGGAGGGGGCTACGAGCAGTACTTC.

The genes are TRBV5-1 and TRBJ2-7; tentatively, D is TRBD1 (6 bases). CDR1 and CDR2 from the germline V gene are SGHRS and YFSETQ. The CDR3 consists of 14 residues. The V end was cut by 5 bases, the J end by 1 base, with 13 bases between. Here the CDR3 DNA reads TGCGCCAGCAGAGGGGACACCGGATCCTACGAGCAGTACTTC. The encoded protein is CASRGDTGSYEQYF.

The V call is TRBV10-3, the J call TRBJ2-5, with 8 bases lining up with TRBD2. Trimming at V came to 0 bases and at J to 4 bases, leaving 7 bases not matched to a gene. The germline CDR1 and CDR2 sequences are ENHRY and SYGVKD. The CDR3 totals 16 residues. The DNA of the CDR3 is TGTGCCATCAGTGAGTCTCCCGGGAGGGCGGGAGAGACCCAGTACTTC. Residues: CAISESPGRAGETQYF.

CDR3 protein: CASSGRGGLAKNIQYF. The CDR3 DNA reads TGTGCCAGCAGTGGACGAGGGGGTCTAGCCAAAAACATTCAGTACTTC. V gene TRBV6-1 combines with J gene TRBJ2-4, with D maybe TRBD1 (6 bases). This CDR3 has 16 residues. The germline V gene encodes CDR1 MNHNS and CDR2 SASEGT. The ends were cut back, 4 bases at V and 0 bases at J, with 13 bases in the middle.

Comments on this clone: Different DNA sequences within this sample yield the same CDR3. V and J are TRBV6-1 and TRBJ2-1; tentative D call: TRBD1 (6 bases). Germline CDR1 is MNHNS and CDR2 is SASEGT. This CDR3 has 15 amino acids. Deletions cut 6 bases from V and 5 bases from J, with 17 bases between. CDR3 sequence (DNA): TGTGCCAGCAGGATACAGGGATCGGTAAACAATGAGCAGTTCTTC. Amino acids: CASRIQGSVNNEQFF.

The chain uses TRBV2 and TRBJ2-3, with a weak D call TRBD2 (5 bases). Trimming cost V 7 bases and J 2 bases, with 16 bases left between them. The CDR3 spans 15 residues. CDR1 and CDR2 from the germline V gene are SNHLY and FYNNEI. In DNA form, the CDR3 reads TGTGCCAGCATCTCCTTTGCGGGCTTCACAGATACGCAGTATTTT. Translating gives CASISFAGFTDTQYF.

The rearrangement links TRBV7-2 to TRBJ2-3; D ambiguous. CDR3 length: 15 amino acids. Germline-derived CDR1 and CDR2 are SGHTA and FQGNSA. V dropped 4 bases and J dropped 2 bases, with 13 bases sitting between them. The CDR3 is CASSSSGRYTDTQYF. In DNA form, the CDR3 reads TGTGCCAGCAGCTCCTCAGGAAGGTACACAGATACGCAGTATTTT.

Turning to this clone: The sample contains more than one DNA sequence encoding this CDR3. The chain joins TRBV28 to TRBJ1-5; 7 nucleotides match TRBD1. V shed 2 bases, J shed 4 bases, and the junction held 2 bases outside the gene matches. The CDR3 length is 14 residues. Looked up from germline, CDR1 is MDHEN and CDR2 is SYDVKM. The CDR3 is CASSLPGGNQPQHF. The DNA for the CDR3 is TGTGCCAGCAGTTTACCAGGGGGAAATCAGCCCCAGCATTTT.

The rearrangement links TRBV15 to TRBJ2-1; 8 nucleotides match TRBD2. The CDR3 totals 16 residues. Germline values: CDR1 LNHNV, CDR2 YYDKDF (reference sequence). Germline trimming cut 1 base from V and 3 bases from J; bases unmatched to any gene: 5. CDR3: CATSRGWGLVYNEQFF. The DNA of the CDR3 is TGTGCCACCAGCAGAGGCTGGGGACTAGTCTACAATGAGCAGTTCTTC.

The rearrangement links TRBV6-6 to TRBJ2-5, with TRBD1 identical over 8 bases. The J call is uncertain, as TRBJ2-7 better fits the DNA end. This CDR3 has 14 residues. Germline V gene data show CDR1 as MNHNY and CDR2 as SVGAGI (reference sequence). The CDR3, as DNA: TGTGCCAGCAGGGCCCGACAGGGGACCTACGAGCAGTACTTC. It is translated as CASRARQGTYEQYF.

The V call is TRBV6-1, the J call TRBJ2-7, with TRBD2 matching over 8 bases. This CDR3 has 15 residues. Per the germline V gene, CDR1 is MNHNS and CDR2 is SASEGT. Trimming cost V 4 bases and J 3 bases; bases outside gene matches: 8. The DNA for the CDR3 is TGTGCCAGCAGTGTGACGACTAGCGCAAGCTACGAGCAGTACTTC. As protein: CASSVTTSASYEQYF.

The chain uses TRBV6-1 and TRBJ2-3; 14 bases map to TRBD2. The CDR3 loop spans 15 amino acids. Trimming removed 6 bases from V and 6 bases from J; junction bases left unmatched: 5. Germline loops: CDR1 MNHNS, CDR2 SASEGT. CDR3 region: CASRTSGRADDTQYF. The DNA for the CDR3 is TGTGCCAGCAGGACTAGCGGGAGGGCCGATGATACGCAGTATTTT.

The chain couples TRBV5-1 to TRBJ2-7, with TRBD1 matching over 9 bases. The CDR3 is made up of 16 amino acids. Germline V gene data show CDR1 as SGHRS and CDR2 as YFSETQ. The V segment lost 2 bases and the J segment 7 bases; nucleotides outside the gene matches: 13. This CDR3 reads CASSLSDRGSGGEQYF. The DNA of the CDR3 is TGCGCCAGCAGCTTAAGCGACAGGGGGTCCGGTGGAGAGCAGTACTTC.